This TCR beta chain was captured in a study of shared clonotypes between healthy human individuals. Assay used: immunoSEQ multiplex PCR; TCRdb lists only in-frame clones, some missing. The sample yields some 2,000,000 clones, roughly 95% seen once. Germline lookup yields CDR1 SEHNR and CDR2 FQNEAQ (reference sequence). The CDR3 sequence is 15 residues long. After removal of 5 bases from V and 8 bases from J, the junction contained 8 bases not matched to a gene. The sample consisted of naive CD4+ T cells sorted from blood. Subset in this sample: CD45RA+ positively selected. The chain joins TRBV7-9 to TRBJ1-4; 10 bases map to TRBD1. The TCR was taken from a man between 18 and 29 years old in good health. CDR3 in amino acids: CASSGGTGVNEKLFF. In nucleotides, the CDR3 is TGTGCCAGCAGCGGGGGGACAGGGGTTAACGAAAAACTGTTTTTT. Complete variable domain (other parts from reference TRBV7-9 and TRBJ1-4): DTGVSQNPRHKITKRGQNVTFRCDPISEHNRLYWYRQTLGQGPEFLTYFQNEAQLEKSRLLSDRFSAERPKGSFSTLEIQRTEQGDSAMYLCASSGGTGVNEKLFFGSGTQLSVL.